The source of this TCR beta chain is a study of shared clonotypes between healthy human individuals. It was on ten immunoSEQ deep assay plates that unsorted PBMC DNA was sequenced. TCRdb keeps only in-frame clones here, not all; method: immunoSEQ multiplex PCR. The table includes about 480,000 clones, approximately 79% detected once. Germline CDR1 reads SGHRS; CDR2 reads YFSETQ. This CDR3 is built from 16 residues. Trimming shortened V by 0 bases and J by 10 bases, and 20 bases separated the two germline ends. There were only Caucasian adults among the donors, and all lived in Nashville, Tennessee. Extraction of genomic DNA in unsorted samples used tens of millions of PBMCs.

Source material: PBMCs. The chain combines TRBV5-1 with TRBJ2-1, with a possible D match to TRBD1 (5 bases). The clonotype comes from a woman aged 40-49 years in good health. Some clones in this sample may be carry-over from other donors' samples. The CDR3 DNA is TGCGCCAGCAGCTTGGCCCAGGGTCCCACACAGTCCGAGCAGTTCTTC. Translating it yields CASSLAQGPTQSEQFF.